What follows are 20 T cell receptor beta chains derived from one specimen sequenced in a study of T cell repertoires in cytomegalovirus infection. For these receptors, no antigen is known. TCRdb reanalysed the reads using MiXCR and keeps one entry per CDR3 protein. The repertoire includes 750,000 to 950,000 distinct CDR3 sequences, just under 30% of them detected once, and about an eighth sits in the top ten. Here the sequenced sample was cultured CD8+ T cells from PBMCs, taken from culture after CMV antigen stimulation. These receptors were taken from a human donor in good health (CMV status not recorded). Some clones in this sample may be carry-over from other donors' samples.

This clonotype appeared a few times. The V call is TRBV11-2, the J call TRBJ2-3; possibly TRBD1 or TRBD2 for D (5 bases each). CDR1 and CDR2 from the germline V gene are SGHAT and FQNNGV. V was cut by 0 bases and J by 8 bases, with 18 bases left in between. The CDR3 spans 16 residues. The CDR3 bases are TGTGCCAGCAGCTTAGAAGAGGGGCCGGGGTTAGGTACGCAGTATTTT. This encodes CASSLEEGPGLGTQYF.

This clonotype occurred a few times. V gene TRBV9 combines with J gene TRBJ2-5; D is unclear. V lost 0 bases and J 4 bases, leaving 10 bases between the germline ends. Germline CDR1 reads SGDLS; CDR2 reads YYNGEE. The CDR3 covers 14 residues. CDR3 bases: TGTGCCAGCAGCGTAGGAGAGGACCCAGAGACCCAGTACTTC. As protein: CASSVGEDPETQYF. The full variable domain, with the rest looked up from reference TRBV9 and TRBJ2-5, is DSGVTQTPKHLITATGQRVTLRCSPRSGDLSVYWYQQSLDQGLQFLIQYYNGEERAKGNILERFSAQQFPDLHSELNLSSLELGDSALYFCASSVGEDPETQYFGPGTRLLVL.

This chain links TRBV7-3 with TRBJ1-2; maybe TRBD1 (6 bases). This CDR3 contains 15 residues. V was pared by 5 bases and J by 4 bases, with 17 bases between. Germline assignment: CDR1 SGHTA and CDR2 FQGTGA. CDR3 sequence reads: CASSPGTSGTYGYTF. The CDR3 DNA follows: TGTGCCAGCAGCCCTGGGACAAGTGGAACCTATGGCTACACCTTC.

In its sample, this clonotype was seen a few times. J is TRBJ1-2 and V is TRBV27; D perhaps matches TRBD1 (5 bases). This CDR3 is built from 13 residues. Trimming took off 1 base at V and 4 bases at J, with 7 bases between the two ends. Looked up from germline, CDR1 is MNHEY and CDR2 is SMNVEV (reference sequence). The CDR3 is CASSLLGTYGYTF. CDR3 bases: TGTGCCAGCAGTTTATTGGGGACCTATGGCTACACCTTC.

A few counts support this clonotype. The chain combines TRBV7-2 with TRBJ2-7, with 8 bases aligning to TRBD2. The CDR3 runs to 17 residues. V was clipped by 5 bases and J by 5 bases; unmatched bases: 17. Per the germline V gene, CDR1 is SGHTA and CDR2 is FQGNSA. The CDR3: CASSDHSVWSGGNEQYV. DNA of the CDR3: TGTGCCAGCAGCGATCATAGTGTATGGAGCGGGGGAAACGAGCAGTACGTC.

The chain joins TRBV15 to TRBJ2-3; perhaps TRBD2 as D (5 bases). Per germline, CDR1 LNHNV and CDR2 YYDKDF (reference sequence). V was cut by 1 base and J by 1 base, with 9 bases left in between. The CDR3 is 15 amino acids. The CDR3 DNA is TGTGCCACCAGCAGAGGATACGGGGGCACAGATACGCAGTATTTT. Translation gives CATSRGYGGTDTQYF.

V gene TRBV19 combines with J gene TRBJ2-7; 7 bases map to TRBD1. The J segment lost 0 bases and the V segment lost 8 bases, leaving 10 bases of the junction unmatched. Germline V lookup: CDR1 LNHDA, CDR2 SQIVND (reference sequence). The CDR3 sequence is 15 residues long. The CDR3 reads CASYFPGQSSYEQYV. CDR3 nucleotides: TGTGCCAGTTACTTTCCGGGACAGAGCTCCTACGAGCAGTACGTC.

The chain employs TRBV9 and TRBJ2-2; no clear D gene. Germline V gene sequence: CDR1 SGDLS, CDR2 YYNGEE. The CDR3 totals 12 residues. Trimming pared 0 bases from V and 6 bases from J, leaving 3 bases between. The CDR3 bases are TGTGCCAGCAGCGTAGTCCCCGGGGAGCTGTTTTTT. Encoded protein: CASSVVPGELFF. Full variable domain (missing parts from reference TRBV9 and TRBJ2-2): DSGVTQTPKHLITATGQRVTLRCSPRSGDLSVYWYQQSLDQGLQFLIQYYNGEERAKGNILERFSAQQFPDLHSELNLSSLELGDSALYFCASSVVPGELFFGEGSRLTVL.

DNA of the CDR3: TGCGCCAGCAGCCAAGATATGGAGACCCAGTACTTC. This gives the protein CASSQDMETQYF. The gene calls are TRBV4-1 and TRBJ2-5; D not certain. The V and J ends lost 0 bases and 5 bases respectively, with 4 bases between them. The CDR3 sequence is 12 residues long. Germline CDR1 MGHRA, CDR2 YSYEKL.

The sample holds a few counts of this clonotype. The V call is TRBV2, the J call TRBJ2-3; a possible D gene is TRBD1 (5 bases). Trimming took off 2 bases at V and 3 bases at J, with 12 bases between the two ends. The CDR3 has 15 residues. CDR1 SNHLY and CDR2 FYNNEI come from the germline V gene. The CDR3 DNA reads TGTGCCAGCAGTGAAAGACAGTATGGGACAGATACGCAGTATTTT. Its translation is CASSERQYGTDTQYF.

This clonotype was seen ten or more times. The chain joins TRBV6-2 or TRBV6-3 to TRBJ2-1, with unresolved D. Between the trimmed V and J ends, which lost 7 bases and 4 bases, there was a span of 11 bases. The CDR3 contains 13 residues. CDR1 MNHEY and CDR2 SVGEGT come from the germline V gene. CDR3 sequence: CASNPTPYNEQFF. The CDR3, as DNA: TGTGCCAGCAACCCTACACCGTACAATGAGCAGTTCTTC.

The rearrangement links TRBV12-3 or TRBV12-4 to TRBJ2-1; TRBD2 agrees at 7 bases. V gave up 5 bases and J gave up 8 bases; unmatched junction bases: 9. The CDR3 has 14 amino acids. The CDR3 sequence is CASSRTGLVDEQFF. CDR3 coding DNA: TGTGCCAGCAGTCGAACAGGACTAGTGGATGAGCAGTTCTTC.

The chain links TRBV20-1 to TRBJ1-1; no clear D. The germline V and J ends were trimmed by 3 bases and 1 base, with 12 bases remaining between them. The CDR3 runs to 14 residues. Germline-derived CDR1 and CDR2 are DFQATT and SNEGSKA (reference sequence). CDR3 sequence: CSARRDSANTEAFF. CDR3 nucleotides: TGCAGTGCTAGGAGGGATTCTGCGAACACTGAAGCTTTCTTT.

This clonotype was detected a few times. The V gene is TRBV7-6, the J gene TRBJ2-1, with D uncertain. CDR1 is SGHVS, CDR2 FNYEAQ, per germline. Trimming took off 2 bases at V and 5 bases at J, with 7 bases between the two ends. This CDR3 has 13 residues. CDR3 bases: TGTGCCAGCAGCTTATTCGGTCACAATGAGCAGTTCTTC. Translating gives CASSLFGHNEQFF.

The gene calls are TRBV24-1 and TRBJ2-3, with 9 bases that match TRBD1. The CDR3 runs to 15 residues. J gave up 2 bases and V 7 bases, and 6 bases lay outside the gene matches. Germline CDR1 is KGHDR and CDR2 is SFDVKD. The CDR3 loop reads CATSAGTGLTDTQYF. In DNA form, the CDR3 reads TGTGCCACCAGCGCCGGGACAGGGCTCACAGATACGCAGTATTTT.

V usage is TRBV29-1 and J usage is TRBJ1-1; D may be TRBD1 (6 bases). Trimming pared 5 bases from V and 1 base from J, leaving 14 bases between. This CDR3 is built from 14 residues. Germline CDR1 is SQVTM and CDR2 is ANQGSEA. CDR3 protein: CSVLGGRGNTEAFF. The CDR3 DNA reads TGCAGCGTTTTAGGGGGGCGAGGGAACACTGAAGCTTTCTTT. Full variable domain (outside the CDR3, taken from reference TRBV29-1 and TRBJ1-1): SAVISQKPSRDICQRGTSLTIQCQVDSQVTMMFWYRQQPGQSLTLIATANQGSEATYESGFVIDKFPISRPNLTFSTLTVSNMSPEDSSIYLCSVLGGRGNTEAFFGQGTRLTVV.

This clonotype was detected only a few times. V is TRBV7-2 and J is TRBJ1-5, with D possibly being TRBD1 (6 bases). The V end was cut by 1 base, the J end by 3 bases, with 16 bases between. This CDR3 has 17 residues. Germline V gene data show CDR1 as SGHTA and CDR2 as FQGNSA. The CDR3 DNA is TGTGCCAGCAGCTTAGAGCCTATTGGACAGCCCAATCAGCCCCAGCATTTT. Protein: CASSLEPIGQPNQPQHF.

This clonotype was found a few times. The chain links TRBV7-6 to TRBJ2-7; D might be TRBD2 (6 bases). The germline CDR1 and CDR2 sequences are SGHVS and FNYEAQ. The V gene lost 5 bases and the J gene lost 3 bases, with 11 bases spanning the gap. The CDR3 loop spans 13 amino acids. In DNA form, the CDR3 reads TGTGCCAGCAGCCCACCGGGGGACTACGAGCAGTACTTC. Its translation is CASSPPGDYEQYF.

This clonotype was counted at least ten times. This chain uses TRBV7-2 with TRBJ1-5; possible D gene TRBD1, 6 bases. CDR1 and CDR2 from the germline V gene are SGHTA and FQGNSA. This CDR3 contains 17 residues. V lost 5 bases to trimming and J lost 4 bases, with 21 bases between them. The CDR3 spells CASSLGPGVVGNQPQHF. DNA of the CDR3: TGTGCCAGCAGCCTCGGGCCAGGGGTTGTTGGAAATCAGCCCCAGCATTTT.

V usage is TRBV29-1 and J usage is TRBJ1-5; D is uncertain. Germline CDR1 and CDR2: SQVTM and ANQGSEA. The V end lost 4 bases, the J end lost 0 bases, and 10 bases lay between the germline ends. The CDR3 has 14 residues. The CDR3 region is CSVGTGNSNQPQHF. CDR3 DNA: TGCAGCGTTGGGACCGGTAATAGCAATCAGCCCCAGCATTTT.